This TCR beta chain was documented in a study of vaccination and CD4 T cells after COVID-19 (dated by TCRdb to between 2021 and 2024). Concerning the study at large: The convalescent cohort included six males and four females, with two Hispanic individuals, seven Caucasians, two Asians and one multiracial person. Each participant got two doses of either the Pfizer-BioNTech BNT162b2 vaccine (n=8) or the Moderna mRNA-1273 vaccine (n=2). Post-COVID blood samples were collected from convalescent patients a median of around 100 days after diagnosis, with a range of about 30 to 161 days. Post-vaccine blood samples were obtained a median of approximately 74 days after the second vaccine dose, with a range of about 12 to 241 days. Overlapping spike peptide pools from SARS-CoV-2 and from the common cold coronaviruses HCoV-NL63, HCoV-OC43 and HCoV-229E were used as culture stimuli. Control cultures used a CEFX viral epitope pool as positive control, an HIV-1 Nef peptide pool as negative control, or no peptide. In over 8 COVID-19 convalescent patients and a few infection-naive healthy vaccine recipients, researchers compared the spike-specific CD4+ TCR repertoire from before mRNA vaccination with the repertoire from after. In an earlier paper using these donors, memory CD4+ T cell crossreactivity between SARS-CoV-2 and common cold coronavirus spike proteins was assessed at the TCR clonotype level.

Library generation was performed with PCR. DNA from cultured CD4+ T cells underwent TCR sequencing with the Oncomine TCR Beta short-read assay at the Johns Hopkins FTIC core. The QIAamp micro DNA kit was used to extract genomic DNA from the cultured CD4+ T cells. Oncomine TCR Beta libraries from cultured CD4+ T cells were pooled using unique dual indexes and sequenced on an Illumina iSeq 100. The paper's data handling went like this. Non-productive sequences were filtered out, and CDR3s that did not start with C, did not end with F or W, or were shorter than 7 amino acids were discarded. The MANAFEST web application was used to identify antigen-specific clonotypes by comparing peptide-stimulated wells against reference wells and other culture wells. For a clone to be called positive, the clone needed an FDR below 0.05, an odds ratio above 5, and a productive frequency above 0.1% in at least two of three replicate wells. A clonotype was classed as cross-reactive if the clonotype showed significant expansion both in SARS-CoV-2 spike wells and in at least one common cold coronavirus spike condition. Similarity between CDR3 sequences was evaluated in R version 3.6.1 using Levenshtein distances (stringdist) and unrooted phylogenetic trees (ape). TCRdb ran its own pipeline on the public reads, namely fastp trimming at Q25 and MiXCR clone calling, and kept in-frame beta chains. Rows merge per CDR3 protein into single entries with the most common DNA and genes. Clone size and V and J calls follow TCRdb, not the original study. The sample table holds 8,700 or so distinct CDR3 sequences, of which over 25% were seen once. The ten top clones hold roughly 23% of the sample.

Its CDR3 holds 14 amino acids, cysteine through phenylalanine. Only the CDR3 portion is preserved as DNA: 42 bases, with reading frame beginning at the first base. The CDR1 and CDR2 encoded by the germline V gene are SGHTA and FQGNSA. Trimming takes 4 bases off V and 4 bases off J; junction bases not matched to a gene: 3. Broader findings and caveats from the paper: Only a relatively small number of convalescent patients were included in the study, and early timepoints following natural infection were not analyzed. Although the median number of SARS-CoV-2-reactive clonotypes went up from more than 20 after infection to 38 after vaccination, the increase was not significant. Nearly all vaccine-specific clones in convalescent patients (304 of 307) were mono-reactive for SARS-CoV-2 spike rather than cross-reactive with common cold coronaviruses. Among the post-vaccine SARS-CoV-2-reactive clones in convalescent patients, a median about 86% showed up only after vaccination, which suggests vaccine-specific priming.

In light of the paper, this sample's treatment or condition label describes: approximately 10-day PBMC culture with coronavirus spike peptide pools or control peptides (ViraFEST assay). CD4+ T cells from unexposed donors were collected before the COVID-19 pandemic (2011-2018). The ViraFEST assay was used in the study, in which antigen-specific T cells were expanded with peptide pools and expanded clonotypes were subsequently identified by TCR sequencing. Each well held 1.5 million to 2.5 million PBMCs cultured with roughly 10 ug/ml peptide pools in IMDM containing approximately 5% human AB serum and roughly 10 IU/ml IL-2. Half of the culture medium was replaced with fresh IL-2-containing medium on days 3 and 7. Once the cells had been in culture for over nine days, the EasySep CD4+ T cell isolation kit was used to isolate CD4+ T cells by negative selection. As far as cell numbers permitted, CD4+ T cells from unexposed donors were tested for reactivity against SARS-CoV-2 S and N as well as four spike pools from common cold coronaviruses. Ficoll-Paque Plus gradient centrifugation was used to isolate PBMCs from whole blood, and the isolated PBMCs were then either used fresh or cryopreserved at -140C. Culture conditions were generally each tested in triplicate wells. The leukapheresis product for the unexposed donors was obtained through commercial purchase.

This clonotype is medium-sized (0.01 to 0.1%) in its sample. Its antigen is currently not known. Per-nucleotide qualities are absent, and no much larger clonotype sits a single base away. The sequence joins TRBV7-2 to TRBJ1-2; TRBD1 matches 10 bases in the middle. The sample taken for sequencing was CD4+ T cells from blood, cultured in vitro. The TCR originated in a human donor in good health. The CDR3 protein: CASSSGQGTYGYTF. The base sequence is TGTGCCAGCAGCTCGGGACAGGGGACCTATGGCTACACCTTC.